Presented here are 24 T cell receptor beta chains from one specimen sequenced in a study of post-analysis software for immune sequencing data. General study points: Roughly five TRBV segments appeared more often in patients than in controls, and TRBV5-6, TRBV5-1 and TRBV20-1 were among these.

The antigens for these receptors are not known. Tagging with unique molecular identifiers was a feature of the TCR beta cDNA libraries. TCRdb itself ran the PCR reads through MiXCR, one entry per CDR3 protein. The data hold 800,000 to 950,000 distinct CDR3 sequences, with roughly 50% observed a single time. Sequencing input: blood. The receptors shown here come from a girl aged 5 to 17 with multiple sclerosis.

Note on this clonotype: One end of the junction fails to match germline, which may point to a read error. The genes are TRBV4-1 and TRBJ1-1; D not resolved. The germline V gene encodes CDR1 MGHRA and CDR2 YSYEKL. This CDR3 is 14 amino acids long. For the CDR3, the DNA is TGCACCAGCAGCCCCCCAGTCGTGAGAACTGAAGCTTTCTTT. This sequence encodes CTSSPPVVRTEAFF.

The chain couples TRBV20-1 to TRBJ1-5; no reliable D call. Per germline, CDR1 DFQATT and CDR2 SNEGSKA (reference sequence). The CDR3 totals 14 residues. V gave up 0 bases and J gave up 4 bases, with 10 bases separating them. Here the CDR3 DNA reads TGCAGTGCTAGAGATGGCGAGGTGAATCAGCCCCAGCATTTT. It translates to CSARDGEVNQPQHF.

This chain links TRBV2 with TRBJ1-5, with D perhaps TRBD1 (6 bases). The CDR3 spans 12 residues. V was shortened by 4 bases and J by 6 bases, with 7 bases between the two germline ends. The germline V gene encodes CDR1 SNHLY and CDR2 FYNNEI. The DNA of the CDR3 is TGTGCCAGCAGTGGGGGGGCTCAGCCCCAGCATTTT. Translation: CASSGGAQPQHF.

The chain joins TRBV7-2 to TRBJ2-3; 8 nucleotides line up with TRBD2. Germline-derived CDR1 and CDR2 are SGHTA and FQGNSA. The CDR3 has 17 amino acids. V shed 5 bases and J 2 bases; nucleotides not matched to a gene: 12. The CDR3 sequence: CASSQRRGAGATDTQYF. The CDR3, as DNA: TGTGCCAGCAGCCAACGCCGAGGAGCGGGAGCCACAGATACGCAGTATTTT.

This chain connects TRBV12-3 or TRBV12-4 to TRBJ2-1, with D tentatively TRBD1 (8 bases). The J call is in doubt because the DNA end fits TRBJ2-7 better. This CDR3 is 15 amino acids long. DNA of the CDR3: TGTGCCAGCAGTGGAACCGACAGGGGAGGGGGCGAGCAGTACTTC. Translated: CASSGTDRGGGEQYF.

This clonotype was seen a few times. The rearrangement joins TRBV15 to TRBJ2-3; maybe TRBD1 (7 bases). The CDR3 totals 14 residues. The germline V gene encodes CDR1 LNHNV and CDR2 YYDKDF (reference sequence). Trimming cost V 4 bases and J 5 bases, with 13 bases left between them. CDR3 residues: CATSTRQGGDTQYF. The CDR3 DNA reads TGTGCCACCAGCACCCGACAGGGAGGAGATACGCAGTATTTT.

This clonotype was recorded a few times. The chain has TRBV3-1 and TRBJ1-2; D gene ambiguous. Trimming shortened V by 0 bases and J by 6 bases, and 17 bases separated the two germline ends. This CDR3 contains 16 residues. CDR1 and CDR2 from the germline V gene are LGHDT and YNNKEL (reference sequence). This chain's CDR3 is CASSQDRSIYLNGYTF. In DNA form, the CDR3 reads TGTGCCAGCAGCCAAGATCGGAGCATCTATTTGAATGGCTACACCTTC.

The chain couples TRBV20-1 to TRBJ2-1; TRBD2 might be the D (6 bases). The CDR3 spans 14 residues. Trimming took 5 bases from V and 5 from J, leaving 16 bases between them. The germline CDR1 and CDR2 sequences are DFQATT and SNEGSKA (reference sequence). This CDR3 reads CSASRRGPNNEQFF. The CDR3, as DNA: TGCAGTGCTTCACGGCGGGGTCCCAACAATGAGCAGTTCTTC.

J is TRBJ1-6 and V is TRBV2; weak D call: TRBD1 (5 bases). V shed 7 bases and J shed 7 bases, with 14 bases lying between them. Germline loops: CDR1 SNHLY, CDR2 FYNNEI. The CDR3 is made up of 14 amino acids. The CDR3 loop reads CASNPVQGNSPLHF. DNA for the CDR3: TGTGCCAGCAACCCTGTTCAGGGAAATTCACCCCTCCACTTT.

The chain employs TRBV3-1 and TRBJ2-5; the D is unclear. The germline V and J ends were trimmed by 1 base and 4 bases, with 7 bases remaining between them. The CDR3 extends over 13 amino acids. The germline V gene encodes CDR1 LGHDT and CDR2 YNNKEL (reference sequence). The CDR3 region is CASSQGVSETQYF. The CDR3 nucleotides are TGTGCCAGCAGCCAAGGGGTCTCAGAGACCCAGTACTTC.

This clonotype was seen a handful of times. The chain couples TRBV6-1 to TRBJ2-2; 7 nucleotides line up with TRBD1. With 7 bases clipped from V and 5 bases from J, the junction kept 10 bases outside the gene matches. The CDR3 is made up of 15 amino acids. Germline lookup yields CDR1 MNHNS and CDR2 SASEGT. Written as DNA, the CDR3 is TGTGCCAGCAAACCTGCGACAGGGTATACCGGGGAGCTGTTTTTT. It codes for CASKPATGYTGELFF.

V is TRBV12-5 and J is TRBJ1-5; 8 bases map to TRBD1. Germline CDR1 and CDR2: LGHNT and FRNRAP. Trimming took 5 bases from V and 1 from J; bases not matched to a gene: 13. There are 18 residues in the CDR3. CDR3 sequence (DNA): TGTGCTAGTGGTCATTGGAGAAGTGGACAGGGCAGCAATCAGCCCCAGCATTTT. Its protein is CASGHWRSGQGSNQPQHF.

The CDR3 DNA follows: TGCAGTGCTAGCAACAGGGGGGGGGCGGAGACCCAGTACTTC. Translated, it gives CSASNRGGAETQYF. The chain couples TRBV20-1 to TRBJ2-5, with D possibly TRBD1 on 8 matching bases. The CDR3 has 14 amino acids. The germline V gene encodes CDR1 DFQATT and CDR2 SNEGSKA (reference sequence). Trimming removed 3 bases from V and 5 bases from J, with 16 bases in between.

About this clonotype: A read error may produce the germline difference seen at one junction end. The gene calls are TRBV14 and TRBJ2-7, with 8 nucleotides matching TRBD2. This CDR3 spans 15 amino acids. The germline V gene encodes CDR1 SGHDN and CDR2 FVKESK. CDR3 sequence (DNA): TGTGCCAGCAGCCAATTTACTAGCGGAGACTACGGGCAGTACTTC. Translating it yields CASSQFTSGDYGQYF.

The chain is built from TRBV5-5 and TRBJ2-1; possible D gene TRBD1, 5 bases. The CDR3 has 15 residues. Germline V lookup: CDR1 SGHKS, CDR2 YYEKEE (reference sequence). Trimming stripped 3 bases from V and 0 bases from J, with 10 bases between. CDR3 DNA sequence: TGTGCCAGCAGCTCCCTCAGGGACTCCTACAATGAGCAGTTCTTC. Its protein product is CASSSLRDSYNEQFF.

In its sample, this clonotype was seen a few times. The genes are TRBV9 and TRBJ2-3; D gene uncertain. V dropped 0 bases and J dropped 0 bases, with 11 bases sitting between them. Per germline, CDR1 SGDLS and CDR2 YYNGEE. The CDR3 loop spans 16 amino acids. The CDR3 region has the DNA TGTGCCAGCAGCGTAGAGGGAATTACTAGCACAGATACGCAGTATTTT. Translated: CASSVEGITSTDTQYF.

The chain is built from TRBV9 and TRBJ2-7; D is perhaps TRBD2 (5 bases). Germline V gene sequence: CDR1 SGDLS, CDR2 YYNGEE. This CDR3 region has 15 residues. The ends were cut back, 0 bases at V and 4 bases at J, with 14 bases in the middle. CDR3 sequence: CASSVEGGSGYEQYF. In nucleotides, the CDR3 is TGTGCCAGCAGCGTAGAGGGCGGAAGCGGATACGAGCAGTACTTC.

This rearrangement joins TRBV11-2 to TRBJ2-7; weak D call: TRBD1 (6 bases). The CDR3 is 18 amino acids. Deletions cut 5 bases from V and 3 bases from J, with 26 bases between. Germline V lookup: CDR1 SGHAT, CDR2 FQNNGV. CDR3 DNA: TGTGCCAGCAGCCCCGCCTTAGGTCGGGGACATCTGAGCTACGAGCAGTACTTC. Translated: CASSPALGRGHLSYEQYF.

The V call is TRBV6-5, the J call TRBJ1-2; D is possibly TRBD1 (5 bases). The CDR3 is made up of 17 amino acids. V lost 2 bases and J lost 8, with 24 bases in between. Per the germline V gene, CDR1 is MNHEY and CDR2 is SVGAGI. The CDR3 region is CASSYIGGAHGSRGYTF. The CDR3 DNA reads TGTGCCAGCAGTTACATCGGAGGGGCGCATGGATCGCGAGGCTACACCTTC.

The V call is TRBV6-5, the J call TRBJ2-7; TRBD2 matches 8 bases. V lost 8 bases and J lost 4; bases outside the gene matches: 10. Germline CDR1 reads MNHEY; CDR2 reads SVGAGI. CDR3 length: 14 residues. For the CDR3, the DNA is TGTGCCAGCGGTAGCGGGGAATCCCTTTACGAGCAGTACTTC. It codes for CASGSGESLYEQYF.

This clonotype was observed a handful of times. The J gene is TRBJ2-5, the V gene TRBV20-1; the match to TRBD1 covers 11 bases. From germline, CDR1 is DFQATT and CDR2 SNEGSKA (reference sequence). The CDR3 spans 16 residues. J gave up 5 bases and V 3 bases, and 11 bases lay outside the gene matches. The CDR3 protein is CSASQTGTGGMETQYF. DNA of the CDR3: TGCAGTGCTAGTCAGACCGGGACAGGGGGTATGGAGACCCAGTACTTC.

This chain connects TRBV6-5 to TRBJ1-1; D call uncertain. The CDR3 is 18 residues long. V was pared by 0 bases and J by 4 bases, with 21 bases between. Germline V gene lookup returns CDR1 MNHEY and CDR2 SVGAGI. This chain's CDR3 is CASSYSIDGPATFTEAFF. CDR3 in DNA: TGTGCCAGCAGTTACTCGATTGATGGCCCGGCCACCTTCACTGAAGCTTTCTTT.

The rearrangement uses TRBV7-6 and TRBJ2-5, with D maybe TRBD2 (6 bases). With 4 bases removed from V and 5 bases from J, the gap between germline ends came to 8 bases. The germline V gene encodes CDR1 SGHVS and CDR2 FNYEAQ. This CDR3 is built from 12 residues. The CDR3 loop reads CASSSEGETQYF. The CDR3, as DNA: TGTGCCAGCAGCTCGGAGGGGGAGACCCAGTACTTC.

Worth noting for this clonotype: In this CDR3 the conserved last residue, phenylalanine or tryptophan, is missing, so a read error is likely. This chain joins TRBV12-3 or TRBV12-4 and TRBJ2-4, with unresolved D. The end of the DNA fits TRBJ2-7 better, so the J call may be wrong. This CDR3 has 15 residues. CDR3 sequence reads: CASSLEYKTAYEQYL. The CDR3 region has the DNA TGTGCCAGCAGCTTAGAATACAAAACGGCCTACGAGCAGTACTTA.